This is a list of T cell receptor beta chains from one sample in a study of blood T cell repertoires in COVID-19. Using immunoSEQ multiplex PCR, the repertoire was profiled, and TCRdb retains in-frame clones only, with some absent. Among around 320,000 clones listed, approximately 90% were seen once. Material: peripheral blood. Source of these receptors: a man aged 18 to 29 with active or convalescent COVID-19. The conserved cysteine and the conserved F or W are not part of the CDR3 here.

v_gene: TRBV15
len: 13
CDR3aa: ATSRETGEGEKLF

v_gene: TRBV5-1
len: 17
CDR3aa: ASSSNPLAGGHSYNEQF

v_gene: TRBV27
len: 15
CDR3aa: ASSLSEERGGIYEQY

v_gene: TRBV5-4
len: 12
CDR3aa: ASRRAGGPYEQY

v_gene: TRBV7-2
len: 14
CDR3aa: ASNLWDLAATDTQY

v_gene: TRBV9
len: 15
CDR3aa: ASSDPRASGLQNTQY

v_gene: TRBV19
len: 14
CDR3aa: ASSMGQGRTGNTIY

v_gene: TRBV11-2
len: 13
CDR3aa: ASSLTSGISYEQY

v_gene: TRBV28
len: 10
CDR3aa: ASSLVGQGAY

v_gene: TRBV27
len: 11
CDR3aa: ASREGGANVLT

v_gene: TRBV6-1
len: 15
CDR3aa: ASSEQWTPTLNTEAF

v_gene: TRBV5-1
len: 13
CDR3aa: ASSLSHSSYNEQF

v_gene: TRBV6-5
len: 12
CDR3aa: ASSTDRGYNEQF

v_gene: TRBV4-1
len: 12
CDR3aa: ASSQRAGDNEQF

v_gene: TRBV2
len: 12
CDR3aa: ASSDRSGSYEQY

v_gene: TRBV6-5
len: 13
CDR3aa: ASSYQLAGNYEQY

v_gene: TRBV7-8
len: 16
CDR3aa: ASSPNVRADFSGNTIY

v_gene: TRBV7-8
len: 12
CDR3aa: ASSLEQGNTEAF

v_gene: TRBV5-5
len: 13
CDR3aa: ASSLGTTNFNTIY

v_gene: TRBV3-1/TRBV3-2
len: 13
CDR3aa: ASSQGTGYLGPQH

v_gene: TRBV2
len: 11
CDR3aa: ASRNREGQPQH

v_gene: TRBV5-6
len: 11
CDR3aa: ASSPGDQETQY

v_gene: TRBV12-5
len: 14
CDR3aa: ASGLGVRERGEKLF

v_gene: TRBV10-1
len: 13
CDR3aa: ASSEDNPSTDTQY

v_gene: TRBV3-1/TRBV3-2
len: 16
CDR3aa: ASSQEGLAGGWTYEQY

v_gene: TRBV24-1
len: 17
CDR3aa: ATSDHTPGQGEIQETQY

v_gene: TRBV4-3
len: 12
CDR3aa: ASSQERYNSPLH

v_gene: TRBV15
len: 11
CDR3aa: ATSTGGPYEQY

v_gene: TRBV6-6
len: 11
CDR3aa: ASSPLGGHGYT

v_gene: TRBV25-1
len: 10
CDR3aa: AAGQRGNTIY

v_gene: TRBV9
len: 12
CDR3aa: ASSVGSYSYEQY

v_gene: TRBV5-6
len: 14
CDR3aa: ASSLGLAESQETQY

v_gene: TRBV14
len: 13
CDR3aa: ASSPVSQFTDTQY

v_gene: TRBV19
len: 10
CDR3aa: ASGLAGVVEY

v_gene: TRBV3-1/TRBV3-2
len: 13
CDR3aa: ASSTRRREGETQY

v_gene: TRBV5-1
len: 13
CDR3aa: ASSLLGTASDEQY

v_gene: TRBV28
len: 13
CDR3aa: ASNIQRSGNQPQH

v_gene: TRBV7-9
len: 10
CDR3aa: ASSLAPETQY

v_gene: TRBV4-1
len: 15
CDR3aa: ASSQVFVDRAHQPQH

v_gene: TRBV6-1
len: 13
CDR3aa: ASSEMWSSNQPQH

v_gene: TRBV5-1
len: 12
CDR3aa: ASSTQGVNTEAF

v_gene: TRBV7-8
len: 14
CDR3aa: ASSLGTSGDYNEQF

v_gene: TRBV27
len: 12
CDR3aa: ASSLSSGGDEQY

v_gene: TRBV5-1
len: 13
CDR3aa: ASSLGFRGFRGYT

v_gene: TRBV25-1
len: 10
CDR3aa: ATRGTGNTIY

v_gene: TRBV6-2/TRBV6-3
len: 12
CDR3aa: ASTPVGEVQPQH

v_gene: TRBV28
len: 17
CDR3aa: ASSLYPATTTGSLQPQH

v_gene: TRBV6-1
len: 15
CDR3aa: ASSEGRGMLLNTEAF

v_gene: TRBV29-1
len: 13
CDR3aa: SVVPGEKNTGELF

v_gene: TRBV6-2/TRBV6-3
len: 13
CDR3aa: ASSPRGRSNQPQH